This TCR beta chain was documented in a study of blood T cell repertoires in COVID-19. Repertoires were generated with immunoSEQ multiplex PCR, while TCRdb's copy carries only in-frame clones and drops some. The data show about 300,000 clones, 87% seen once. Recovered status in Cohort 3 required two negative PCRs, clearance, or symptom resolution. Germline V CDR1 and CDR2: LGHNT, FRNRAP. The V and J ends lost 5 bases and 8 bases, in that order; junction bases with no gene match: 11. The CDR3 runs to 15 residues. This TCR came from a woman aged 25 to 45 who had recovered from COVID-19. This chain connects TRBV12-5 to TRBJ1-4; 7 bases agree with TRBD1. The source material was PBMCs or T cells enriched from blood (not recorded which). Here the CDR3 reads CASGMMQGVGEKLFF. The CDR3, as DNA: TGTGCTAGTGGTATGATGCAGGGGGTAGGGGAAAAACTGTTTTTT.